This TCR beta chain was profiled in a study of blood T cell repertoires in COVID-19. Profiled with immunoSEQ multiplex PCR; TCRdb holds only in-frame clones, not every one. The repertoire holds around 140,000 clones, with roughly 80% as singletons. V lost 2 bases to trimming and J lost 5 bases, with 16 bases between them. This CDR3 has 17 residues. The V gene's germline CDR1 is KGHSH and CDR2 LQKENI. The sequenced sample was peripheral blood. This TCR came from a woman aged 60-70 years with acute or convalescent COVID-19. The V gene is TRBV18, the J gene TRBJ1-6; D is unclear. CDR3 amino acids: CASSPKEGQFDNSPLHF. The CDR3, as DNA: TGTGCCAGCTCACCAAAGGAGGGCCAATTCGATAATTCACCCCTCCACTTT.